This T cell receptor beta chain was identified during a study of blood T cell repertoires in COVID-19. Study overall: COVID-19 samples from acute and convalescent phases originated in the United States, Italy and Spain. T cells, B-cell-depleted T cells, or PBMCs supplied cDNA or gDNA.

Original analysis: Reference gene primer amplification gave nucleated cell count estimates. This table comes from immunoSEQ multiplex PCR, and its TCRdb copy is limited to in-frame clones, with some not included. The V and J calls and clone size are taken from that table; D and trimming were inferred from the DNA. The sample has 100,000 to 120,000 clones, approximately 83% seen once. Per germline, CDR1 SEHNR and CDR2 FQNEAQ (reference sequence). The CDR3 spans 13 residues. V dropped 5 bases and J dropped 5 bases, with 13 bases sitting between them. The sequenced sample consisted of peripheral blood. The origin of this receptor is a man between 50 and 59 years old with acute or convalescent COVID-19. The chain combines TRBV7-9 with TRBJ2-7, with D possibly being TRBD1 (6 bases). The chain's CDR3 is CASSRQAQHEQYF. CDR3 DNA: TGTGCCAGCAGCAGACAGGCTCAACACGAGCAGTACTTC.